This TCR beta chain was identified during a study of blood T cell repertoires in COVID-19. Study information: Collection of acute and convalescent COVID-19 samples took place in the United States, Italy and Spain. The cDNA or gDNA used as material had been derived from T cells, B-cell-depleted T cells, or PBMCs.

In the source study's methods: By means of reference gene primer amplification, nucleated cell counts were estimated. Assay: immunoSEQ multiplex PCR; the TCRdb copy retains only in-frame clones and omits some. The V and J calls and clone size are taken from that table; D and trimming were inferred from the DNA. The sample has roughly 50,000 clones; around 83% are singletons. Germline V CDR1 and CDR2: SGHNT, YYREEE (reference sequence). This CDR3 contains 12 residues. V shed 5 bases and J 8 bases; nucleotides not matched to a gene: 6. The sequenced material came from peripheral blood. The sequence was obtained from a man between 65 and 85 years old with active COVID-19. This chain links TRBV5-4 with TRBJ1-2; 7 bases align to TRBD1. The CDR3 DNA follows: TGTGCCAGCAGTTCCGACAGGGTCGGCTACACCTTC. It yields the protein CASSSDRVGYTF.